These T cell receptor beta chains were read from a single sample in a study of cytotoxic CD8 clonotypes in ibrutinib-treated CLL. Using immunoSEQ multiplex PCR, the repertoire was profiled, and TCRdb retains in-frame clones only, with some absent. The table lists some 200,000 clones, over 65% of them singletons, with about 6.2% in the top ten. The material sequenced was PBMCs, taken after 12 months of ibrutinib treatment. Receptors originate from a human donor with chronic lymphocytic leukemia. CDR3s include the opening cysteine and the closing phenylalanine or tryptophan. Fields, in order: J gene, clone size, V gene, D gene, CDR3 length, CDR3 protein, CDR3 DNA. D genes are given only for firm matches. Only part of the rows carry a size: once, few, many, or a class if the clone is expanded.

>TRBJ2-5|.|TRBV6-5|TRBD2|14
CASSYGSGEETQYF
TGTGCCAGCAGTTACGGTAGCGGGGAAGAGACCCAGTACTTC
>TRBJ2-3|.|TRBV2|.|13
CASSRGPGDTQYF
TGTGCCAGCAGTCGAGGGCCGGGAGATACGCAGTATTTT
>TRBJ2-7|.|TRBV6-5|.|16
CASSYSRDGAIYEQYF
TGTGCCAGCAGTTACTCCCGGGACGGAGCTATCTACGAGCAGTACTTC
>TRBJ2-3|.|TRBV7-2|.|15
CASSLGAENTDTQYF
TGTGCCAGCAGCTTAGGGGCAGAAAACACAGATACGCAGTATTTT
>TRBJ2-1|few|TRBV11-3|.|14
CASSLEWGSDEQFF
TGTGCCAGCAGCTTAGAGTGGGGGTCGGATGAGCAGTTCTTC
>TRBJ1-1|few|TRBV30|.|12
CAWSVLAVEAFF
TGTGCCTGGAGTGTTCTTGCGGTTGAAGCTTTCTTT
>TRBJ1-5|.|TRBV30|TRBD1|14
CAWSLQGAGQPQHF
TGTGCCTGGAGTCTACAGGGGGCGGGTCAGCCCCAGCATTTT
>TRBJ1-5|few|TRBV2|TRBD1|14
CASSDAQAGGPQHF
TGTGCCAGCAGTGATGCTCAGGCAGGGGGGCCCCAGCATTTT
>TRBJ1-1|few|TRBV18|.|16
CASSPRVSGQNTEAFF
TGTGCCAGCTCACCACGGGTCTCGGGACAGAACACTGAAGCTTTCTTT
>TRBJ2-7|.|TRBV25-1|.|15
CASSERGGYSYEQYF
TGTGCCAGCAGTGAACGGGGTGGATACTCCTACGAGCAGTACTTC
>TRBJ1-6|.|TRBV30|.|18
CAWSSGPGRSSYNSPLHF
TGTGCCTGGAGTTCCGGACCGGGGCGTAGCTCCTATAATTCACCCCTCCACTTT
>TRBJ2-5|.|TRBV29-1|TRBD1|14
CSVHRDRGQETQYF
TGCAGCGTGCACCGGGACAGGGGGCAAGAGACCCAGTACTTC
>TRBJ1-2|few|TRBV6-5|.|11
CASGGRYGYTF
TGTGCCAGTGGGGGGCGCTATGGCTACACCTTC
>TRBJ1-5|.|TRBV28|.|12
CASSLLSQPQHF
TGTGCCAGCAGTTTACTAAGTCAGCCCCAGCATTTT
>TRBJ1-2|.|TRBV30|TRBD1|14
CAWTRGQGYYGYTF
TGTGCCTGGACTCGGGGACAGGGATACTATGGCTACACCTTC
>TRBJ2-1|.|TRBV7-6|TRBD2|18
CASSSNRLAGRSYNEQFF
TGTGCCAGCAGCTCTAATAGACTAGCGGGCCGCTCCTACAATGAGCAGTTCTTC
>TRBJ1-5|.|TRBV19|.|9
CASNQPQHF
TGTGCCAGCAATCAGCCCCAGCATTTT
>TRBJ1-1|.|TRBV5-1|.|17
CASSLEAGVRGGTEAFF
TGCGCCAGCAGCTTGGAAGCGGGAGTAAGGGGAGGGACTGAAGCTTTCTTT
>TRBJ1-1|few|TRBV18|.|13
CASSPSRDTEAFF
TGTGCCAGCTCACCATCCCGGGACACTGAAGCTTTCTTT
>TRBJ2-7|.|TRBV30|TRBD2|20
CAWRRNSWTSGRPGIYEQYF
TGTGCCTGGAGACGTAACTCATGGACTAGCGGGAGGCCGGGTATCTACGAGCAGTACTTC
>TRBJ2-5|.|TRBV11-2|.|12
CASSLHGETQYF
TGTGCCAGCAGCTTACACGGAGAGACCCAGTACTTC
>TRBJ2-6|.|TRBV19|.|14
CASRQRSGANVLTF
TGTGCCAGTAGACAGCGTTCTGGGGCCAACGTCCTGACTTTC
>TRBJ2-3|few|TRBV7-2|.|14
CASSLTSGTDTQYF
TGTGCCAGCAGCTTGACGAGCGGCACAGATACGCAGTATTTT
>TRBJ2-3|.|TRBV2|TRBD2|16
CASNQGLVTRADTQYF
TGTGCCAGCAATCAAGGACTAGTAACTAGGGCAGATACGCAGTATTTT
>TRBJ2-1|.|TRBV2|.|12
CASSLLGNEQFF
TGTGCCAGCAGCCTTCTGGGGAATGAGCAGTTCTTC
>TRBJ2-2|once|TRBV4-3|.|15
CASSPRSEGTGELFF
TGCGCCAGCAGCCCCCGCTCTGAGGGCACCGGGGAGCTGTTTTTT
>TRBJ2-7|.|TRBV28|TRBD2|14
CASSLLAGAIEQYF
TGTGCCAGCAGTCTACTAGCGGGAGCCATCGAGCAGTACTTC
>TRBJ2-7|.|TRBV6-5|.|15
CASSIGGTGGFEQYF
TGTGCCAGCAGTATAGGGGGAACAGGTGGTTTCGAGCAGTACTTC
>TRBJ2-2|.|TRBV4-1|.|16
CASSHPEGQNTGELFF
TGCGCCAGCAGCCACCCCGAGGGGCAGAACACCGGGGAGCTGTTTTTT
>TRBJ2-7|.|TRBV23-1|.|17
CASSQQTKLDSSYEQYF
TGCGCCAGCAGTCAACAGACTAAACTGGACAGTTCCTACGAGCAGTACTTC
>TRBJ2-7|.|TRBV7-3|TRBD2|14
CASSLSGLAGPLYF
TGTGCCAGCAGCTTAAGCGGACTAGCGGGGCCCCTTTACTTC
>TRBJ2-7|.|TRBV5-1|TRBD1|16
CASSTTSGTVSYEQYF
TGCGCCAGCAGCACCACCTCCGGGACAGTCTCCTACGAGCAGTACTTC
>TRBJ1-2|.|TRBV19|.|14
CASSEQGRIYGYTF
TGTGCCAGTAGTGAGCAGGGGCGAATCTATGGCTACACCTTC
>TRBJ1-4|.|TRBV9|.|16
CASSVGTVTTNEKLFF
TGTGCCAGCAGCGTAGGAACAGTGACAACTAATGAAAAACTGTTTTTT
>TRBJ1-5|.|TRBV15|.|14
CATSRIQGNQPQHF
TGTGCCACCAGCAGAATCCAGGGTAATCAGCCCCAGCATTTT
>TRBJ2-7|few|TRBV27|.|12
CASSFGTGTLYF
.
>TRBJ2-1|.|TRBV6-4|TRBD2|16
CASSDSQGTRRGEQFF
TGTGCCAGCAGTGACTCTCAAGGGACTAGGAGGGGTGAGCAGTTCTTC
>TRBJ2-3|many|TRBV4-2|TRBD2|12
CAAGDRGRGQYF
TGTGCCGCGGGGGACCGCGGGCGAGGGCAGTATTTT